Sequencing of this TCR beta chain was carried out in a study of chemoradiotherapy in HPV16-positive cancers. Produced via immunoSEQ multiplex PCR; TCRdb's table is partial and in-frame only. The sample gives 10,000 to 15,000 clones, roughly 61% of which show up once; about 20% is in the top ten. This CDR3 comprises 15 residues. Germline V gene sequence: CDR1 MNHNY, CDR2 SVGAGI (reference sequence). V shed 5 bases and J shed 4 bases, with 15 bases lying between them. Samples were taken several times over chemoradiotherapy. The sample was acquired from a patient who underwent chemoradiotherapy. The genes are TRBV6-6 and TRBJ1-3; D is possibly TRBD1 (5 bases). The origin of this receptor is a human donor with HPV-associated anogenital cancer. The CDR3 loop is CASSTWGGGGNTIYF. The CDR3 DNA reads as TGTGCCAGCAGTACCTGGGGGGGAGGAGGAAACACCATATATTTT.